Listed below are T cell receptor beta chains from one sample, sequenced in a study of T cells in Graves' hyperthyroidism and ophthalmopathy. TCRdb re-derived calls from the multiplex PCR reads in MiXCR, one entry per CDR3 protein. The table has about 360,000 distinct CDR3 sequences, approximately 15% seen once; the top ten hold about a fifth. Input material: blood. Receptors were obtained from a man aged 30-40 years with Graves' hyperthyroidism that later progressed to Graves' ophthalmopathy. Both conserved end residues are trimmed from each CDR3. For some rows the clone size is stated as once, few or many, or as a class when expanded; others skip it.

few	TRBV12-3/TRBV12-4	TRBJ2-5	ASSLVGGRGTQY
many	TRBV14	TRBJ2-3	ASSHIRDTQY
-	TRBV29-1	TRBJ2-1	SVDPGDYSYNEQF
few	TRBV14	TRBJ2-1	ASSQGPGQGYNEQF
-	TRBV6-1	TRBJ1-5	ATAGGFYSNQPQH
few	TRBV20-1	TRBJ2-2	SAPPAGAGTGELF
many	TRBV12-3/TRBV12-4	TRBJ1-2	ASTRDQRAYGYT
few	TRBV7-9	TRBJ1-4	ASSLNAKLF
many	TRBV7-9	TRBJ2-7	ASSLSGGFHEQY
few	TRBV7-9	TRBJ1-2	ASSWYLKDGYT
many	TRBV11-2	TRBJ2-1	ASSLDLTVSSYNEQF
many	TRBV7-6	TRBJ1-3	ASSPRIEISGNTIY
many	TRBV20-1	TRBJ1-4	SASQGARGEKLF
many	TRBV3-1	TRBJ1-5	ASSRDRNQPQH
few	TRBV18	TRBJ2-7	ASSPSGGSSYEQY
many	TRBV2	TRBJ2-5	ASSEFLATQETQY
-	TRBV6-1	TRBJ2-6	ASSEDKGSGANVLT
few	TRBV5-4	TRBJ2-1	ASSWGTGAGYPQF
many	TRBV18	TRBJ2-1	ASSPVGGASYNEQF
-	TRBV19	TRBJ1-6	ASSKDSRGPKNSPLH
few	TRBV20-1	TRBJ2-2	SANRLFHGELF
many	TRBV7-9	TRBJ1-1	ASSRDGNTEAF
many	TRBV3-1	TRBJ2-5	ASSPLGLDQTQY
many	TRBV28	TRBJ2-2	ASITHRRTGELF
many	TRBV30	TRBJ1-1	AWSRRNTEAF
many	TRBV28	TRBJ1-2	ASRPTGDYGYT
-	TRBV7-9	TRBJ2-7	ASSQKGLLYEQY
few	TRBV5-1	TRBJ1-1	ASSDDSFGTEAF
many	TRBV11-3	TRBJ2-1	ASSWRDKYNEQF
many	TRBV20-1	TRBJ2-1	SASRTSNDEQF
-	TRBV18	TRBJ1-4	ASSPEWGSGTNEKLF
many	TRBV7-9	TRBJ1-4	ASSPGRAEKLF
-	TRBV30	TRBJ2-7	AWSKPGQGYEQY
-	TRBV7-9	TRBJ2-2	ASSLKGRGANTGELF
many	TRBV6-1	TRBJ1-1	ASRDRANTEAF
many	TRBV20-1	TRBJ2-1	SANRGRYNEQF
many	TRBV5-1	TRBJ1-1	ASSLFTGAPDTEAF
many	TRBV6-2/TRBV6-3	TRBJ2-7	ASTRGSYEQY
-	TRBV30	TRBJ1-2	AWRDKGSLYGYT
-	TRBV7-2	TRBJ1-6	ASSLVRDGGSPLH
many	TRBV5-8	TRBJ1-6	ASSLDSPLH
-	TRBV20-1	TRBJ1-4	SVRRWGATNEKLF
-	TRBV5-1	TRBJ2-3	ASSLESGAVTDTQY
-	TRBV20-1	TRBJ1-1	SAPHRGRGFDTEAF
few	TRBV6-2/TRBV6-3	TRBJ2-1	ASSYSSRGGSTQFSNEQF
many	TRBV20-1	TRBJ2-1	SAREGQGTSYNEQF
-	TRBV6-1	TRBJ2-4	ASTRDSKKIAKNIQY
-	TRBV20-1	TRBJ2-2	STKRLANTGELF
many	TRBV5-1	TRBJ1-1	ASSLGDRGWYTEAF
many	TRBV12-3/TRBV12-4	TRBJ2-7	ASSLSLWGDPSEQY
few	TRBV30	TRBJ1-2	AWDTLRGGGYT
-	TRBV14	TRBJ2-4	ASSPRTEGIQY
-	TRBV4-1	TRBJ2-6	ASRSGQGSSGANVLT
many	TRBV5-1	TRBJ2-7	ASSLRQDNYEQY
many	TRBV11-1	TRBJ1-1	ASSLWGGQNQMNTEAF